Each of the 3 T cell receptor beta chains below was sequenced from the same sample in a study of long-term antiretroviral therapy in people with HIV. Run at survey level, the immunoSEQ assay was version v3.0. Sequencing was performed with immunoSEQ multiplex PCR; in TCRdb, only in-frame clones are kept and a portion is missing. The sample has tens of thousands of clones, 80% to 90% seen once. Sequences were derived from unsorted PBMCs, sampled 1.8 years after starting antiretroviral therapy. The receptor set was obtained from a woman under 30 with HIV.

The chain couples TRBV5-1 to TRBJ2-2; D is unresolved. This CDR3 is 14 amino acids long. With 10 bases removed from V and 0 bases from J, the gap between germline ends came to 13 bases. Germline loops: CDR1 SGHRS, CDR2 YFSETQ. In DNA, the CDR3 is TGCGCCGGTAAACTGGAACCGAACACCGGGGAGCTGTTTTTT. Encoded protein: CAGKLEPNTGELFF.

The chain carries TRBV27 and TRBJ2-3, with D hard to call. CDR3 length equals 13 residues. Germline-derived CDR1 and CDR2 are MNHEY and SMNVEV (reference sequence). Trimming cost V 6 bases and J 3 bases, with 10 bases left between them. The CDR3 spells CASSFIKTDTQYF. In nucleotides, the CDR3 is TGTGCCAGCAGCTTTATAAAGACAGATACGCAGTATTTT.

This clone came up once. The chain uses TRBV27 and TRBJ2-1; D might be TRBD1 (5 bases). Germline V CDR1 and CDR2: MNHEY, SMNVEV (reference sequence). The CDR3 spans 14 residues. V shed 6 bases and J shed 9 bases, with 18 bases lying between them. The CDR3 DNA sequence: TGTGCCAGCAGCGACAGAGTCAGCCGAGGTGAGCAGTTCTTC. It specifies CASSDRVSRGEQFF.